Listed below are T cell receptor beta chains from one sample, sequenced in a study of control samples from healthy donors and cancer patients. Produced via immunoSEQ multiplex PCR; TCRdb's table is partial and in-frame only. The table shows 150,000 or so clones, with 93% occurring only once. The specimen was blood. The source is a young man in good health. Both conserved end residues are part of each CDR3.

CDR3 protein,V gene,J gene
CASSIGRGSYEQYF,TRBV7-7,TRBJ2-7
CASSRGLSNEKLFF,TRBV7-2,TRBJ1-4
CSVIDSTYEQYF,TRBV29-1,TRBJ2-7
CSASGTLRGGYTF,TRBV20-1,TRBJ1-2
CASSWGDSGPSKQYF,TRBV5-1,TRBJ2-7
CASSYAANYGYTF,TRBV12-3/TRBV12-4,TRBJ1-2
CASPTGINEQFF,TRBV7-9,TRBJ2-1
CASSPGSGNTGELFF,TRBV18,TRBJ2-2
CASSPGRIQETQYF,TRBV14,TRBJ2-5
CASRDSGGYQPQHF,TRBV23-1,TRBJ1-5
CASSLQTSGSSGANVLTF,TRBV4-2,TRBJ2-6
CASSVVALGTGGRDTEAFF,TRBV9,TRBJ1-1
CASTSTDTQYF,TRBV7-9,TRBJ2-3
CASSSGQIYSYEQYF,TRBV7-8,TRBJ2-7